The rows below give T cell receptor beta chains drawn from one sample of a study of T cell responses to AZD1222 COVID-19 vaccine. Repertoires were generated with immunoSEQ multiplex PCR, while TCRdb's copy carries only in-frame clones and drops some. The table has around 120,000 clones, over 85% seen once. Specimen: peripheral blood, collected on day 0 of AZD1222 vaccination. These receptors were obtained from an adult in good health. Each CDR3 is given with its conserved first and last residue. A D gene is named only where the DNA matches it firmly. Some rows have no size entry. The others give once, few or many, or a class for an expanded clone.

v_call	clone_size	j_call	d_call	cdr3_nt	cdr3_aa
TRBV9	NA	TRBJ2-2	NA	TGTGCCAGCAGCGTAGGCCCCGGGGGCGGGGAGCTGTTTTTT	CASSVGPGGGELFF
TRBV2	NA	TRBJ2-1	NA	TGTGCCAGCAGTGAAGCCATCAATAGACAGCTATACAATGAGCAGTTCTTC	CASSEAINRQLYNEQFF
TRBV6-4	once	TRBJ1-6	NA	TGTGCCAGCAGTGATTGGGGGGGAAATTCACCCCTCCACTTT	CASSDWGGNSPLHF
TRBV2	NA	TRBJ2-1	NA	TGTGCCAGCACGTCCCAGAGTGCCCAATTCAATGAGCAGTTCTTC	CASTSQSAQFNEQFF
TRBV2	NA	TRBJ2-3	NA	TGTGCCTCTTCCGGGACCTTAGCAGATACGCAGTATTTT	CASSGTLADTQYF
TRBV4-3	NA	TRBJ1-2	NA	TGCGCCAGCAGCCAAGGGGCGGTAAAGGGGCATAGCTATGGCTACACCTTC	CASSQGAVKGHSYGYTF
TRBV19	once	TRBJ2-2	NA	TGTGCCAGTAGTATTATTTGGGTCGGCGGGGAGCTGTTTTTT	CASSIIWVGGELFF
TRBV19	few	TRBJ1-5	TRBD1	TGTGCCAGTAGTGACAGGGAACAGCCCCAGCATTTT	CASSDREQPQHF
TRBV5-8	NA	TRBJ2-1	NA	TGTGCCAGCACCGACGGGGGTTTTCTCTACAATGAGCAGTTCTTC	CASTDGGFLYNEQFF
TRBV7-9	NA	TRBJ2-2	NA	TGTGCCAGCAGCTTTGGTCCCGGGGAGCTGTTTTTT	CASSFGPGELFF
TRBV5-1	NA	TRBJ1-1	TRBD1	TGCGCCAGCAGCTTGGGTGGACAGGGGAAGGCTGAAGCTTTCTTT	CASSLGGQGKAEAFF
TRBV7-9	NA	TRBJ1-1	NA	TGTGCCAGCAGCTTAACCGGGGGAACTGAAGCTTTCTTT	CASSLTGGTEAFF
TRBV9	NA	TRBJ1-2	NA	TGTGCCAGCAGCGTAGGGACATCGGGAGGCTACACCTTC	CASSVGTSGGYTF
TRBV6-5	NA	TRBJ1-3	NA	TGTGCCAGCAGCCGGACACACTTCTCTGGAAACACCATATATTTT	CASSRTHFSGNTIYF
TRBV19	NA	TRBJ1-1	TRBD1	TGTGCCAGTATACCGACCGGGACAGCAGGAGCTTTCTTT	CASIPTGTAGAFF
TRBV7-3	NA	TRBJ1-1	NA	TGTGCCAGCAGCCCAGGTCAGGGGCGCACTGAAGCTTTCTTT	CASSPGQGRTEAFF
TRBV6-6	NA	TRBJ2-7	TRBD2	TGTGCCAGCAGACTGGGACTAGAGGGCTCCTACGAGCAGTACTTC	CASRLGLEGSYEQYF
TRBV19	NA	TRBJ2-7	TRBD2	TGTGCCAGTAGTAGGGGTCTAGCGGGAGGGCCCTACGAGCAGTACTTC	CASSRGLAGGPYEQYF
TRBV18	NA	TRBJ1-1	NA	TGTGCCAGCTCACCTCCCGCAGGGAGAACTGAAGCTTTCTTT	CASSPPAGRTEAFF
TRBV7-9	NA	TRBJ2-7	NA	TGTGCCAGCAGCCTAGACTACGAGCAGTACTTC	CASSLDYEQYF
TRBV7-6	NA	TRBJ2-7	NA	TGTGCCAGCAGCCCGGACGATAACGAGCAGTACTTC	CASSPDDNEQYF
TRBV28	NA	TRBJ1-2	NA	TGTGCCAGCCGCCAGGTTGGTCGTGGCTACACCTTC	CASRQVGRGYTF
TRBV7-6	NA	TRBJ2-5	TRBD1	TGTGCCAGCAGCGCGAACAGGGGCCCCCAAGAGACCCAGTACTTC	CASSANRGPQETQYF
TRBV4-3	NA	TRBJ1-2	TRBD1	TGCGCCAGCAGCCAGGAGGACAGGGCTGGTGGCTACACCTTC	CASSQEDRAGGYTF
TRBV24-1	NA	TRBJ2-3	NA	TGTGCCACCAGTGATCCCGGGACAGCGGGGACAGATACGCAGTATTTT	CATSDPGTAGTDTQYF
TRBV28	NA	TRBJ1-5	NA	TGTGCCAGTGTTGTTAGCAATCAGCCCCAGCATTTT	CASVVSNQPQHF
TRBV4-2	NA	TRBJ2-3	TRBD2	TGTGCCAGCAGCCCCCGACTAGCGGGGGACACAGATACGCAGTATTTT	CASSPRLAGDTDTQYF
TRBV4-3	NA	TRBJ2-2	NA	TGCGCCAGCAGCCCAGGACAGAGTTTTTACACCGGGGAGCTGTTTTTT	CASSPGQSFYTGELFF
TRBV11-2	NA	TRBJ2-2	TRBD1	TGTGCCAGCAGCGGACAGGGGGCCGGGACCGGGGAGCTGTTTTTT	CASSGQGAGTGELFF
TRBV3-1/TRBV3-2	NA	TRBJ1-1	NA	TGTGCCAGCAGCCAAGTTTTGGCAACGAACACTGAAGCTTTCTTT	CASSQVLATNTEAFF
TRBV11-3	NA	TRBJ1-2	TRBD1	TGTGCCAGCAGCTTAGACGGGACAGGGTCCGGCTACACCTTC	CASSLDGTGSGYTF
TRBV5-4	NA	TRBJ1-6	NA	TGTGCCAGCAGCTTCTCACAGGGTTTTCAGTCACCCCTCCACTTT	CASSFSQGFQSPLHF
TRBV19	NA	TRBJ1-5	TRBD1	TGTGCCAGTAGTTGGGAGAGGGGACAGCCAGGCCCCGGGGGTCAGCCCCAGCATTTT	CASSWERGQPGPGGQPQHF
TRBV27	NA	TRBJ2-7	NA	TGTGCCAGCAGTTTATGGGCAGCTCACTCCTACGAGCAGTACTTC	CASSLWAAHSYEQYF
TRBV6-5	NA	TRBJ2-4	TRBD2	TGTGCCAGCAGTTACGGGGGAGGGGCAGCCAAAAACATTCAGTACTTC	CASSYGGGAAKNIQYF
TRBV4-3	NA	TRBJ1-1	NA	TGCGCCAGCAGCCCGGTGGAGGGGGTATCGAGAGAAGCTTTCTTT	CASSPVEGVSREAFF